What follows are 28 T cell receptor beta chains derived from one specimen sequenced in a study of low-dose radiotherapy and immunotherapy resistance in tumors. Regarding time point: after trial treatment. Described treatment: LDRT plus nivolumab, ipilimumab, low-dose cyclophosphamide and aspirin (RACIN trial). With TRAV- and TRBV-specific primers, first-strand cDNA was made, covering the alpha and beta chains. TCR amplification used 15 to 20 PCR cycles, a constant-region primer and a V-primer adapter. Via MiXCR, TCRdb re-called the reads, giving one row per CDR3 protein. Of 80,000 or so distinct CDR3 sequences listed, less than 20% were seen once; the top ten hold over 1.2%. This specimen consisted of PBMCs, obtained after low-dose radiotherapy plus immunotherapy. These receptors came from a male donor with prostate cancer.

Many counts were recorded for this clonotype. The chain couples TRBV28 to TRBJ2-3; TRBD2 matches at 9 bases. The V segment lost 6 bases and the J segment 2 bases; nucleotides outside the gene matches: 9. The length of the CDR3 is 16 residues. Looked up from germline, CDR1 is MDHEN and CDR2 is SYDVKM. Here the CDR3 reads CASRGGTSSTTDTQYF. CDR3 in DNA: TGTGCCAGCAGGGGGGGGACTAGCTCTACCACAGATACGCAGTATTTT.

There are many counts of this clonotype. This chain joins TRBV27 and TRBJ2-1; no clear D gene. Per germline, CDR1 MNHEY and CDR2 SMNVEV (reference sequence). The CDR3 has 15 residues. V was clipped by 2 bases and J by 0 bases, with 8 bases between them. In DNA form, the CDR3 reads TGTGCCAGCAGTTTAATGGTTAGCTCCTACAATGAGCAGTTCTTC. This gives the protein CASSLMVSSYNEQFF.

There are many counts of this clonotype. CDR3 bases: TGTGCCAGCAGCCCTCAGGGATTCACCGGGGAGCTGTTTTTT. This translates into CASSPQGFTGELFF. This chain joins TRBV11-2 and TRBJ2-2; TRBD1 is a possible D gene (5 bases). The CDR3 is 14 amino acids. Germline V gene sequence: CDR1 SGHAT, CDR2 FQNNGV. Between the trimmed V and J ends, which lost 5 bases and 4 bases, there was a span of 11 bases. Drawing the rest from reference TRBV11-2 and TRBJ2-2, the complete variable domain is EAGVAQSPRYKIIEKRQSVAFWCNPISGHATLYWYQQILGQGPKLLIQFQNNGVVDDSQLPKDRFSAERLKGVDSTLKIQPAKLEDSAVYLCASSPQGFTGELFFGEGSRLTVL.

This clonotype was seen ten or more times. The V and J genes are TRBV28 and TRBJ2-1, with TRBD2 identical over 7 bases. CDR1 and CDR2 (germline): MDHEN, SYDVKM. V was pared by 3 bases and J by 9 bases, with 8 bases of the junction left unmatched. There are 14 residues in the CDR3. The CDR3 DNA follows: TGTGCCAGCAGTTTGGCGGGAGTTTCTCCTGAGCAGTTCTTC. Protein product: CASSLAGVSPEQFF.

This clonotype was observed at least ten times. V usage is TRBV21-1 and J usage is TRBJ2-3. TRBV21-1 is annotated as a pseudogene. This CDR3 has 17 residues. The CDR3 spells CASSKKVHTEGPDTQYF. The CDR3 DNA sequence: TGTGCCAGCAGCAAAAAGGTACACACCGAAGGACCAGATACGCAGTATTTT.

This clonotype turned up a few times. This rearrangement joins TRBV20-1 to TRBJ1-1; 8 bases line up with TRBD1. This CDR3 contains 16 residues. Germline loops: CDR1 DFQATT, CDR2 SNEGSKA (reference sequence). The J segment lost 3 bases and the V segment lost 1 base, leaving 10 bases of the junction unmatched. The CDR3 DNA follows: TGCAGTGCTAGAGGAGCAGGGGGCGTAAAGGACACTGAAGCTTTCTTT. This codes for CSARGAGGVKDTEAFF.

The rearrangement links TRBV5-1 to TRBJ2-7; 11 bases align to TRBD1. V was clipped by 4 bases and J by 1 base; unmatched bases: 1. Germline CDR1 is SGHRS and CDR2 is YFSETQ. The CDR3 is made up of 14 amino acids. The CDR3 is CASSGDRGSYEQYF. The CDR3 nucleotides read TGCGCCAGCAGCGGGGACAGGGGGTCCTACGAGCAGTACTTC.

Ten or more counts support this clonotype. V usage is TRBV29-1 and J usage is TRBJ2-1; perhaps TRBD2 as D (6 bases). Germline lookup yields CDR1 SQVTM and CDR2 ANQGSEA. The CDR3 runs to 13 residues. The V end was cut by 5 bases, the J end by 6 bases, with 14 bases between. The CDR3 loop is CSVSRLVVNEQFF. In DNA, the CDR3 is TGCAGCGTTTCCCGACTAGTAGTCAATGAGCAGTTCTTC.

This clonotype has at least ten counts. V is TRBV19 and J is TRBJ2-2; a possible D gene is TRBD2 (5 bases). There are 16 residues in the CDR3. Germline assignment: CDR1 LNHDA and CDR2 SQIVND (reference sequence). V gave up 6 bases and J gave up 0 bases, with 14 bases separating them. The CDR3 bases are TGTGCCAGTAGCACCCGGGGTAGCCCGAACACCGGGGAGCTGTTTTTT. Translated, it gives CASSTRGSPNTGELFF.

In its sample, this clonotype was seen many times. V is TRBV4-1 and J is TRBJ2-3; D is unclear. CDR3 length equals 14 residues. The V and J ends lost 0 bases and 4 bases respectively, with 8 bases between them. Germline V gene sequence: CDR1 MGHRA, CDR2 YSYEKL. The CDR3 reads CASSQDSPSDTQYF. The DNA of the CDR3 is TGCGCCAGCAGCCAAGATTCGCCCTCAGATACGCAGTATTTT.

Ten or more counts support this clonotype. The chain employs TRBV28 and TRBJ2-3; D may be TRBD2 (6 bases). Germline loops: CDR1 MDHEN, CDR2 SYDVKM. The CDR3 runs to 17 residues. V shed 1 base and J shed 0 bases, with 14 bases lying between them. In nucleotides, the CDR3 is TGTGCCAGCAGTTTATATCCGGGAGATCCTAGCACAGATACGCAGTATTTT. Translated, it gives CASSLYPGDPSTDTQYF.

This clonotype was seen ten or more times. This chain joins TRBV11-2 and TRBJ1-5; weak D call: TRBD1 (6 bases). The CDR3 is made up of 13 amino acids. The V end was cut by 5 bases, the J end by 4 bases, with 9 bases between. Germline CDR1 SGHAT, CDR2 FQNNGV. CDR3 sequence (DNA): TGTGCCAGCAGCGCCGACAGGAATCAGCCCCAGCATTTT. It translates to CASSADRNQPQHF.

This clonotype occurred many times. This rearrangement joins TRBV11-2 to TRBJ2-3; 10 bases fit TRBD2. J lost 3 bases, V lost 1 base, and 4 bases had no gene match. The CDR3 is 16 amino acids. Germline V gene lookup returns CDR1 SGHAT and CDR2 FQNNGV. The CDR3 here is CASSLGAGGVTDTQYF. The CDR3 nucleotides read TGTGCCAGCAGCTTAGGAGCGGGAGGGGTGACAGATACGCAGTATTTT.

In its sample, this clonotype was seen many times. V usage is TRBV19 and J usage is TRBJ2-1; TRBD2 agrees at 7 bases. The junction had 2 bases not matched to a gene; V was cut back by 2 bases and J by 7 bases. The CDR3 totals 13 residues. CDR1 and CDR2 from the germline V gene are LNHDA and SQIVND (reference sequence). The CDR3 is CASSIRLANEQFF. In DNA, the CDR3 is TGTGCCAGTAGTATACGACTAGCTAATGAGCAGTTCTTC.

Only a few counts were recorded for this clonotype. V is TRBV27 and J is TRBJ1-2; D perhaps matches TRBD1 (5 bases). V lost 6 bases, J lost 4 bases, and 12 bases lay in between. The CDR3 runs to 13 residues. Germline CDR1 and CDR2: MNHEY and SMNVEV (reference sequence). The CDR3 nucleotides read TGTGCCAGCAGGGAAAGGGGATCCTATGGCTACACCTTC. Amino acids: CASRERGSYGYTF.

The chain joins TRBV20-1 to TRBJ2-1, with 11 bases lining up with TRBD2. CDR1 is DFQATT, CDR2 SNEGSKA, per germline (reference sequence). V was clipped by 1 base and J by 1 base; unmatched bases: 6. This CDR3 is built from 17 residues. CDR3 bases: TGCAGTGCTAGAGGTCTGACTAGCGGGGTTTCCTACAATGAGCAGTTCTTC. It is translated as CSARGLTSGVSYNEQFF.

This clonotype was found a few times. This could be a read error, since a much larger clone is one nucleotide away. This chain uses TRBV28 with TRBJ1-5; D is perhaps TRBD1 (5 bases). The V and J ends lost 3 bases and 6 bases respectively, with 12 bases between them. The germline CDR1 and CDR2 sequences are MDHEN and SYDVKM. The CDR3 runs 14 residues. CDR3 sequence: CASSLSSGSQPQHF. CDR3 bases: TGTGCCAGCAGTTTGTCGTCAGGGAGTCAGCCCCAGCATTTT.

This clonotype has at least ten counts. V and J are TRBV5-5 and TRBJ2-7; 12 bases match TRBD1. Per germline, CDR1 SGHKS and CDR2 YYEKEE (reference sequence). V was pared by 3 bases and J by 5 bases, with 3 bases of the junction left unmatched. This CDR3 is built from 14 residues. CDR3 sequence: CASSSGQGANEQYF. The CDR3 nucleotides read TGTGCCAGCAGCTCGGGACAGGGGGCTAACGAGCAGTACTTC.

This clonotype was picked up many times. The chain has TRBV29-1 and TRBJ2-6; no clear D. CDR1 is SQVTM, CDR2 ANQGSEA, per germline. V was cut by 6 bases and J by 1 base, with 7 bases left in between. This CDR3 is built from 13 residues. The DNA for the CDR3 is TGCAGCGTGTTCCCGTCTGGGGCCAACGTCCTGACTTTC. This sequence encodes CSVFPSGANVLTF.

In this sample, this clonotype turned up many times. This rearrangement joins TRBV29-1 to TRBJ1-1; D might be TRBD1 (6 bases). Germline CDR1 SQVTM, CDR2 ANQGSEA. This CDR3 region has 12 residues. V gave up 5 bases and J gave up 5 bases, with 12 bases separating them. CDR3 region: CSVNRVGTEAFF. The CDR3 DNA reads TGCAGCGTTAACAGGGTTGGTACTGAAGCTTTCTTT. The whole variable domain, remainder taken from reference TRBV29-1 and TRBJ1-1, is SAVISQKPSRDICQRGTSLTIQCQVDSQVTMMFWYRQQPGQSLTLIATANQGSEATYESGFVIDKFPISRPNLTFSTLTVSNMSPEDSSIYLCSVNRVGTEAFFGQGTRLTVV.

In this sample, this clonotype turned up many times. This chain links TRBV20-1 with TRBJ2-2; the D gene could be TRBD1 or TRBD2 (5 bases each). The CDR3 is 13 residues long. Germline V lookup: CDR1 DFQATT, CDR2 SNEGSKA (reference sequence). The ends were cut back, 6 bases at V and 2 bases at J, with 10 bases in the middle. CDR3 sequence reads: CSAPGPNTGELFF. The CDR3 nucleotides read TGCAGTGCGCCGGGACCTAACACCGGGGAGCTGTTTTTT.

This clonotype has a count of ten or more. The junction departs from germline at one end; a sequencing error may be responsible. This chain joins TRBV18 and TRBJ1-5; D is ambiguous. The germline V gene has CDR1 KGHSH and CDR2 LQKENI. The CDR3 loop spans 14 amino acids. Here the CDR3 reads CSSSLGGPMIAQHF. CDR3 bases: TGTTCCAGCTCACTAGGTGGCCCGATGATCGCCCAGCATTTT. The full variable domain, rest sourced from reference TRBV18 and TRBJ1-5, is NAGVMQNPRHLVRRRGQEARLRCSPMKGHSHVYWYRQLPEEGLKFMVYLQKENIIDESGMPKERFSAEFPKEGPSILRIQQVVRGDSAAYFCSSSLGGPMIAQHFGDGTRLSIL.

In its sample, this clonotype was seen many times. The chain is built from TRBV4-3 and TRBJ2-3; D might be TRBD2 (6 bases). The V and J ends lost 0 bases and 0 bases respectively, with 16 bases between them. Germline V gene sequence: CDR1 LGHNA, CDR2 YSLEER. CDR3 length: 18 residues. This chain's CDR3 is CASSQDYRASGSTDTQYF. The CDR3, as DNA: TGCGCCAGCAGCCAAGATTATCGGGCGAGCGGGAGCACAGATACGCAGTATTTT.

This clonotype was recorded a few times. The rearrangement links TRBV2 to TRBJ2-1, with D possibly being TRBD1 (6 bases). V was pared by 2 bases and J by 4 bases, with 12 bases between. CDR1 and CDR2 from the germline V gene are SNHLY and FYNNEI. This CDR3 is 15 amino acids long. This chain's CDR3 is CASSESGENYNEQFF. CDR3 DNA sequence: TGTGCCAGCAGTGAATCAGGGGAGAATTACAATGAGCAGTTCTTC.

This clonotype appeared many times. The chain is built from TRBV20-1 and TRBJ1-2; 9 bases agree with TRBD1. Germline CDR1 and CDR2: DFQATT and SNEGSKA (reference sequence). V was clipped by 3 bases and J by 2 bases; unmatched bases: 10. The CDR3 covers 16 residues. Here the CDR3 DNA reads TGCAGTGCTAGTACCCCGGGACAGGGATGGAACTATGGCTACACCTTC. Encoded protein: CSASTPGQGWNYGYTF.

This clonotype has at least ten counts. V usage is TRBV6-2 or TRBV6-3 and J usage is TRBJ2-1; a possible D gene is TRBD2 (6 bases). Germline CDR1 is MNHEY and CDR2 is SVGEGT. The CDR3 has 16 amino acids. V lost 6 bases and J lost 4, with 19 bases in between. The CDR3 reads CASRRSREYLYNEQFF. The CDR3, as DNA: TGTGCCAGCAGACGCTCCCGGGAGTACCTATACAATGAGCAGTTCTTC.

At least ten counts were recorded for this clonotype. J is TRBJ1-4 and V is TRBV20-1; 10 nucleotides match TRBD1. This CDR3 is built from 16 residues. Trimming at V came to 6 bases and at J to 3 bases, leaving 10 bases not matched to a gene. The germline gives CDR1 DFQATT, CDR2 SNEGSKA (reference sequence). The CDR3 sequence is CSAPDRGSGANEKLFF. CDR3 nucleotide sequence: TGCAGTGCCCCGGACAGGGGGTCGGGGGCTAATGAAAAACTGTTTTTT.

This clonotype was seen ten or more times. V usage is TRBV6-7 and J usage is TRBJ2-1, with D unclear. TRBV6-7 counts as an open reading frame of uncertain function. The CDR3 runs 17 residues. Trimming cost V 2 bases and J 3 bases, with 17 bases left between them. CDR3 in amino acids: CASSYLRVSHSYNEQFF. The DNA of the CDR3 is TGTGCCAGCAGTTACCTCCGGGTTAGCCACAGCTACAATGAGCAGTTCTTC.